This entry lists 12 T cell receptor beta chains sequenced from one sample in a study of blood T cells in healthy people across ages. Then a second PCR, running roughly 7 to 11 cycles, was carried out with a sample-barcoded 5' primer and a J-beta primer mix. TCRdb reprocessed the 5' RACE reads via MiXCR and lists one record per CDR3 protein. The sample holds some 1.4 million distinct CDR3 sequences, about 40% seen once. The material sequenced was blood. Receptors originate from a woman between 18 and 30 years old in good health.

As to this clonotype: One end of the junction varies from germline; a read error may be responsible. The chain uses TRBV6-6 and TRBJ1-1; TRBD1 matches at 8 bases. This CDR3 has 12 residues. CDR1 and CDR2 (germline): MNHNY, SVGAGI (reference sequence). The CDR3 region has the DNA TGTGCCGGCAGGGGGCTGAACACTGAAGCTTTCTTT. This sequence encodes CAGRGLNTEAFF.

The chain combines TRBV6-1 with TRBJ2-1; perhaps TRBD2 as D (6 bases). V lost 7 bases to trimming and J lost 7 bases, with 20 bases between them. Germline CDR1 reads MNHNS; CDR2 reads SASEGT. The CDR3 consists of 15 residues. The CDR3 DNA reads TGTGCCAGCAATATAGAGCGGGTGCCGAGTAATGAGCAGTTCTTC. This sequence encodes CASNIERVPSNEQFF.

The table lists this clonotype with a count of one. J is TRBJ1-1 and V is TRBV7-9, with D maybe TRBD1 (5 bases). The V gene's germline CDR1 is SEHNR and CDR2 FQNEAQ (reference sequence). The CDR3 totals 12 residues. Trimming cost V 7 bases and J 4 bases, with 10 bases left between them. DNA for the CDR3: TGTGCCAGCAAACAGGATGTCACTGAAGCTTTCTTT. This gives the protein CASKQDVTEAFF.

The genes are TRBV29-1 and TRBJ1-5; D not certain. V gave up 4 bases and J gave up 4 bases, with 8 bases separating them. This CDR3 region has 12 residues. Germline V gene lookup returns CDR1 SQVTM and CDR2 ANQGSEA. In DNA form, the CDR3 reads TGCAGCGTTGTCGGCGGGAATCAGCCCCAGCATTTT. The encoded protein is CSVVGGNQPQHF.

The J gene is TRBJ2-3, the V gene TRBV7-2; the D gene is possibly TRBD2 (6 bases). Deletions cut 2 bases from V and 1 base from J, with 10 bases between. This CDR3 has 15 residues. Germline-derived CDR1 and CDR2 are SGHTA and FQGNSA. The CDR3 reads CASSLWGGGTDTQYF. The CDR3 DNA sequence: TGTGCCAGCAGCTTATGGGGCGGGGGCACAGATACGCAGTATTTT.

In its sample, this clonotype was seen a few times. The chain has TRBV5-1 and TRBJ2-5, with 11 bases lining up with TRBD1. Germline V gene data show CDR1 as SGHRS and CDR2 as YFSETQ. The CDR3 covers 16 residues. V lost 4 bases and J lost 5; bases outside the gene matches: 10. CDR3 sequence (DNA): TGCGCCAGCAGCAGCCGGACAGGGGGCTTAATGGAGACCCAGTACTTC. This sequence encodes CASSSRTGGLMETQYF.

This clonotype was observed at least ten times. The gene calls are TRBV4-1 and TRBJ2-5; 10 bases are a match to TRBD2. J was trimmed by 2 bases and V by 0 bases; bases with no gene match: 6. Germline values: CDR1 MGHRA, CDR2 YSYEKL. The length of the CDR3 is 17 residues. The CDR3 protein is CASSQELAGGFQETQYF. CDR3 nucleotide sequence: TGCGCCAGCAGCCAAGAATTAGCGGGAGGTTTTCAAGAGACCCAGTACTTC.

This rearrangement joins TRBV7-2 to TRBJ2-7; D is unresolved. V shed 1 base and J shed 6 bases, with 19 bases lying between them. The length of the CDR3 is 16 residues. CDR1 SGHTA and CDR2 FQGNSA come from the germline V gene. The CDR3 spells CASSLGAVVTVIEQYF. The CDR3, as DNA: TGTGCCAGCAGCTTAGGGGCTGTTGTCACGGTGATCGAGCAGTACTTC.

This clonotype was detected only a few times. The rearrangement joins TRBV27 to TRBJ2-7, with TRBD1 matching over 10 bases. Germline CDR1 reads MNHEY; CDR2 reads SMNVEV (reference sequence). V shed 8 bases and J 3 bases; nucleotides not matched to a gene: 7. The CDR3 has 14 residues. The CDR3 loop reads CASGIGTGVYEQYF. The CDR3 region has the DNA TGTGCCAGCGGAATCGGGACAGGGGTCTACGAGCAGTACTTC.

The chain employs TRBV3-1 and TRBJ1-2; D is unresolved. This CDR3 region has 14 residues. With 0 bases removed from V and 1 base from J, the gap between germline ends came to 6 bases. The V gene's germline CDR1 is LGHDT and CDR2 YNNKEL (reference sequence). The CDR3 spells CASSQDGLNYGYTF. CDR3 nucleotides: TGTGCCAGCAGCCAAGACGGCCTTAACTATGGCTACACCTTC.

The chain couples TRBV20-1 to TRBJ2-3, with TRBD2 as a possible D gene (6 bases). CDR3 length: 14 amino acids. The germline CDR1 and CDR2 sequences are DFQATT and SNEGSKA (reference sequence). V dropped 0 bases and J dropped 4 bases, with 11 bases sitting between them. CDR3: CSARDRSGADTQYF. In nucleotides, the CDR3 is TGCAGTGCTAGAGATCGGTCGGGGGCAGATACGCAGTATTTT.

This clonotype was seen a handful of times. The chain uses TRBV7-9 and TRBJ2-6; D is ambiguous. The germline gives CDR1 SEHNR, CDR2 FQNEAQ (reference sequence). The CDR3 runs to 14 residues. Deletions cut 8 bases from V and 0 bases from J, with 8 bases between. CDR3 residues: CASPLSSGANVLTF. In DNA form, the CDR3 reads TGTGCCAGCCCCCTAAGCTCTGGGGCCAACGTCCTGACTTTC.